A single sample gave rise to the 17 T cell receptor beta chains below, sequenced in a study of T cells in Graves' hyperthyroidism and ophthalmopathy. TCR beta CDR3 region amplification was performed from RNA transcripts. TCR CDR3 regions were first amplified by RT-PCR with HTBI primers. TCRdb recomputed calls from the multiplex PCR reads with MiXCR, one row per CDR3 protein. In the table there are hundreds of thousands of distinct CDR3 sequences, about 38% of which are singletons. Sequencing input: blood. These receptors were obtained from a man aged 18 to 29 with Graves' hyperthyroidism.

This sequence joins TRBV6-5 and TRBJ2-6; weak D call: TRBD2 (5 bases). Trimming took 0 bases from V and 0 from J, leaving 12 bases between them. CDR1 MNHEY and CDR2 SVGAGI come from the germline V gene. This CDR3 has 18 residues. The CDR3 DNA follows: TGTGCCAGCAGTTACTCGAGACCTAGCCCCTCTGGGGCCAACGTCCTGACTTTC. Translated, it gives CASSYSRPSPSGANVLTF.

V gene TRBV7-2 combines with J gene TRBJ2-7; D possibly corresponds to TRBD1 (5 bases). From germline, CDR1 is SGHTA and CDR2 FQGNSA. The germline V and J ends were trimmed by 3 bases and 6 bases, with 12 bases remaining between them. The CDR3 contains 13 residues. This CDR3 is CASSFYSGFEQYF. CDR3 nucleotides: TGTGCCAGCAGCTTTTACTCAGGGTTCGAGCAGTACTTC. The entire variable domain, with the rest obtained from reference TRBV7-2 and TRBJ2-7, is as follows: GAGVSQSPSNKVTEKGKDVELRCDPISGHTALYWYRQSLGQGLEFLIYFQGNSAPDKSGLPSDRFSAERTGGSVSTLTIQRTQQEDSAVYLCASSFYSGFEQYFGPGTRLTVT.

Notes on this clonotype: At one of its ends the junction is not consistent with the germline gene, which may arise from a read error. The CDR3 sequence is CASSYSVAEGPETQYF. The CDR3 nucleotides are TGTGCCAGCAGTTACTCCGTTGCGGAGGGACCGGAGACCCAGTACTTC. V and J are TRBV10-3 and TRBJ2-5, with D maybe TRBD2 (6 bases). The CDR3 extends over 16 amino acids. The germline V gene has CDR1 ENHRY and CDR2 SYGVKD.

A note on this clonotype: The junction shows a germline mismatch at one end, possibly a read error. The chain joins TRBV7-9 to TRBJ2-5; D unresolved. The CDR3 is 15 residues long. Germline V gene lookup returns CDR1 SEHNR and CDR2 FQNEAQ (reference sequence). CDR3 sequence: CASSQENSPGETQYF. In DNA form, the CDR3 reads TGCGCCAGCAGCCAAGAAAATTCGCCGGGAGAGACCCAGTACTTC.

The sample holds many counts of this clonotype. J is TRBJ2-7 and V is TRBV10-3, with 9 bases that match TRBD2. The CDR3 consists of 14 residues. Germline V gene lookup returns CDR1 ENHRY and CDR2 SYGVKD. V lost 6 bases, J lost 6 bases, and 9 bases stayed unmatched. CDR3 in DNA: TGTGCCATCAGGGGGAGCGGGAGGCGGGTCGAGCAGTACTTC. Translating gives CAIRGSGRRVEQYF.

This clonotype was observed at least ten times. The chain combines TRBV29-1 with TRBJ1-2; no definite D call. This CDR3 has 14 amino acids. Trimming cost V 0 bases and J 4 bases, with 12 bases left between them. In germline, CDR1 is SQVTM, CDR2 ANQGSEA. Here the CDR3 reads CSVEEHGQIYGYTF. CDR3 DNA: TGCAGCGTTGAAGAACACGGGCAGATCTATGGCTACACCTTC.

This clonotype was counted many times. DNA for the CDR3: TGCAGCGTTGGTGGACCTAATCAGCCCCAGCATTTT. Translating gives CSVGGPNQPQHF. The V and J genes are TRBV29-1 and TRBJ1-5; D gene unclear. V lost 4 bases, J lost 4 bases, and 8 bases lay in between. The V gene's germline CDR1 is SQVTM and CDR2 ANQGSEA. The CDR3 is 12 residues long.

The chain uses TRBV11-3 and TRBJ1-1, with 9 bases aligning to TRBD1. This CDR3 has 16 residues. The junction had 10 bases not matched to a gene; V was cut back by 6 bases and J by 2 bases. The germline gives CDR1 SGHNT, CDR2 YENEEA. Written as DNA, the CDR3 is TGTGCCAGCAGTCCCGGGACAGGGCGCCTTAACACTGAAGCTTTCTTT. Its translation is CASSPGTGRLNTEAFF.

A single count supports this clonotype. The rearrangement links TRBV7-8 to TRBJ1-1; possibly TRBD1 for D (5 bases). CDR3 length: 15 residues. V dropped 3 bases and J dropped 6 bases, with 17 bases sitting between them. Looked up from germline, CDR1 is SGHVS and CDR2 is FQNEAQ. The CDR3 sequence: CASSLAQSGGSEAFF. DNA for the CDR3: TGTGCCAGCAGCTTGGCCCAGTCCGGGGGATCTGAAGCTTTCTTT.

CDR3 sequence: CSIDSYTEAFF. The CDR3, as DNA: TGCAGCATAGACAGCTACACTGAAGCTTTCTTT. This chain links TRBV29-1 with TRBJ1-1; a weak D match, TRBD1 (5 bases). Germline assignment: CDR1 SQVTM and CDR2 ANQGSEA. V was pared by 8 bases and J by 3 bases, with 10 bases between. The CDR3 has 11 residues.

This clonotype was seen at least ten times. The chain uses TRBV2 and TRBJ2-7, with 14 bases lining up with TRBD2. The CDR3 is 16 amino acids. The germline V gene encodes CDR1 SNHLY and CDR2 FYNNEI. V was clipped by 6 bases and J by 2 bases; unmatched bases: 6. The chain's CDR3 is CASRGTSGSRTYEQYF. For the CDR3, the DNA is TGTGCCAGCAGGGGGACTAGCGGGAGTAGGACCTACGAGCAGTACTTC.

This chain links TRBV6-5 with TRBJ2-5; D unclear. The V gene's germline CDR1 is MNHEY and CDR2 SVGAGI. Trimming cost V 7 bases and J 3 bases, with 12 bases left between them. The CDR3 runs 13 residues. The CDR3 spells CASTDHLKETQYF. The CDR3 DNA reads as TGTGCCAGCACCGACCACCTTAAAGAGACCCAGTACTTC.

Notes on this clonotype: This may be a read error, as it is one base from a much larger clone. The V and J genes are TRBV7-2 and TRBJ2-7; weak D call: TRBD2 (6 bases). Germline V gene sequence: CDR1 SGHTA, CDR2 FQGNSA. The V and J ends lost 7 bases and 1 base respectively, with 14 bases between them. The CDR3 covers 14 residues. CDR3 loop: CASMGRGRSYEQYF. As DNA, the CDR3 is TGTGCCAGCATGGGGCGGGGTAGGTCCTACGAGCAGTACTTC. Drawing the rest from reference TRBV7-2 and TRBJ2-7, the complete variable domain is GAGVSQSPSNKVTEKGKDVELRCDPISGHTALYWYRQSLGQGLEFLIYFQGNSAPDKSGLPSDRFSAERTGGSVSTLTIQRTQQEDSAVYLCASMGRGRSYEQYFGPGTRLTVT.

The chain uses TRBV5-1 and TRBJ2-7; 10 bases map to TRBD1. Germline loops: CDR1 SGHRS, CDR2 YFSETQ. V lost 4 bases and J lost 3; bases outside the gene matches: 13. The CDR3 extends over 17 amino acids. CDR3 bases: TGCGCCAGCAGCGGGGGGACAGGGGCCGCGGGCAACTACGAGCAGTACTTC. Translated, it gives CASSGGTGAAGNYEQYF.

The V and J genes are TRBV20-1 and TRBJ2-7; D is perhaps TRBD1 (5 bases). Germline values: CDR1 DFQATT, CDR2 SNEGSKA (reference sequence). The CDR3 consists of 12 residues. The V gene lost 6 bases and the J gene lost 3 bases, with 12 bases spanning the gap. CDR3 nucleotides: TGCAGTGCCTCGGACAAAGGCTACGAGCAGTACTTC. Amino acid sequence: CSASDKGYEQYF.

This sequence joins TRBV29-1 and TRBJ1-5; D uncertain. The germline CDR1 and CDR2 sequences are SQVTM and ANQGSEA. The CDR3 sequence is 12 residues long. The V gene lost 8 bases and the J gene lost 7 bases, with 15 bases spanning the gap. CDR3 coding DNA: TGCAGCTTAGGTCGGGGAAGCCAGCCCCAGCATTTT. Its protein product is CSLGRGSQPQHF.

In the case of this clonotype: Relative to the germline gene, one junction end is altered; a read error may explain this. The gene calls are TRBV7-2 and TRBJ2-5; 12 bases map to TRBD1. Germline CDR1 reads SGHTA; CDR2 reads FQGNSA. The CDR3 sequence is 16 residues long. CDR3 sequence (DNA): TGTGCCGGCAGCTTAATCGGGACAGGGGGCGGGGAGACCCAGTACTTC. Translating gives CAGSLIGTGGGETQYF.